These T cell receptor beta chains were read from a single sample in a study of blood T cell repertoires in COVID-19. Measured with immunoSEQ multiplex PCR; TCRdb has only the in-frame clones, and not every one. The profile shows some 99,000 clones, around nine tenths of them singletons. The sequencing input was peripheral blood. The receptors originated from a man between 65 and 79 years old with acute or convalescent COVID-19. Both conserved end residues are part of each CDR3. The D gene is left open where the match is weak. Clone size is given for some rows only: seen once, a few or many times, or a class if the clone is expanded.

len	d_gene	v_gene	j_gene	abundance	CDR3aa	CDR3nt
15	TRBD1	TRBV7-9	TRBJ1-4	.	CASSNARDRDEKLFF	TGTGCCAGCAGCAACGCGAGGGACAGGGATGAAAAACTGTTTTTT
15	.	TRBV2	TRBJ1-4	.	CASSASGENNEKLFF	TGTGCCAGCAGCGCCTCCGGGGAGAACAATGAAAAACTGTTTTTT
14	TRBD1	TRBV5-1	TRBJ2-2	.	CASGLTGGTGELFF	TGCGCCAGCGGACTGACAGGGGGGACCGGGGAGCTGTTTTTT
15	TRBD1	TRBV6-1	TRBJ2-1	.	CASSEARTGYNEQFF	TGTGCCAGCAGTGAAGCTAGGACAGGCTACAATGAGCAGTTCTTC
15	TRBD1	TRBV19	TRBJ2-7	once	CASSERAGGYNEQYF	TGTGCCAGTAGTGAGAGGGCAGGGGGTTACAACGAGCAGTACTTC
15	.	TRBV5-1	TRBJ2-5	.	CASSFALGPQETQYF	TGCGCCAGCAGCTTCGCTCTTGGGCCTCAAGAGACCCAGTACTTC
16	TRBD1	TRBV10-3	TRBJ1-3	.	CATGGDSDEPGNTIYF	TGTGCCACCGGGGGGGACAGTGACGAGCCTGGAAACACCATATATTTT
13	.	TRBV12-3/TRBV12-4	TRBJ2-2	.	CASSLRGTGELFF	TGTGCCAGCAGTTTGAGGGGGACCGGGGAGCTGTTTTTT
14	.	TRBV19	TRBJ1-3	once	CASRRAGSGNTIYF	TGTGCCAGTAGGAGGGCAGGCTCTGGAAACACCATATATTTT
15	.	TRBV18	TRBJ1-1	.	CASSPLTIMNTEAFF	TGTGCCAGCTCACCACTAACAATTATGAACACTGAAGCTTTCTTT
17	.	TRBV6-9	TRBJ1-6	.	CASSLGQSLPYNSPLHF	TGTGCCAGCAGCCTCGGACAGAGCCTCCCCTATAATTCACCCCTCCACTTT
13	TRBD1	TRBV4-2	TRBJ1-4	.	CASSLDRGEKLFF	TGTGCCAGCAGCCTCGACAGGGGCGAAAAACTGTTTTTT
15	.	TRBV28	TRBJ2-3	.	CASRVGGEGTDTQYF	TGTGCCAGCAGGGTGGGTGGAGAGGGCACAGATACGCAGTATTTT
15	.	TRBV5-1	TRBJ2-1	.	CASRVGDTSYNEQFF	TGCGCCAGCAGAGTCGGGGATACATCCTACAATGAGCAGTTCTTC